The 9 T cell receptor beta chains reported below all come from one sample, sequenced in a study of blood T cell repertoires in COVID-19. Sequenced by immunoSEQ multiplex PCR; TCRdb stores in-frame clones only, minus some. The repertoire has approximately 99,000 clones, around 87% of them found once; the top ten carry 20%. The specimen was peripheral blood. Every receptor here comes from a human donor in a cohort sampled during active COVID-19.

Comments on this clone: A junction boundary mismatches the germline segment, possibly from a read error. The V call is TRBV7-7, the J call TRBJ2-3, with 15 positions matching TRBD2. This CDR3 spans 19 amino acids. Germline V CDR1 and CDR2: SSHAT, FNYEAQ (reference sequence). The CDR3 spells CASSLGLAGGSRSTDTQYF. The CDR3, as DNA: TGTGCTAGCAGCCTGGGACTAGCGGGAGGTTCGAGAAGCACAGATACGCAGTATTTT. Supplemented by reference TRBV7-7 and TRBJ2-3, the full variable domain reads GAGVSQSPRYKVTKRGQDVTLRCDPISSHATLYWYQQALGQGPEFLTYFNYEAQPDKSGLPSDRFSAERPEGSISTLTIQRTEQRDSAMYRCASSLGLAGGSRSTDTQYFGPGTRLTVL.

The DNA for the CDR3 is TGTGCCAGCAGCGTAAGCGGGAGGGGAACCGGGGAGCTGTTTTTT. Translation gives CASSVSGRGTGELFF. V is TRBV9 and J is TRBJ2-2, with 10 bases identical to TRBD2. CDR1 is SGDLS and CDR2 is YYNGEE in the germline V gene. Germline trimming cut 1 base from V and 5 bases from J; bases unmatched to any gene: 2. The CDR3 contains 15 residues.

The chain recombines TRBV19 with TRBJ2-6, with 9 nucleotides matching TRBD1. V gave up 8 bases and J gave up 2 bases; unmatched junction bases: 13. This CDR3 has 18 residues. The germline CDR1 and CDR2 sequences are LNHDA and SQIVND (reference sequence). CDR3 sequence reads: CASSEKGQGSAGANVLTF. The CDR3 coding sequence is TGTGCCAGTTCCGAGAAGGGACAGGGTTCGGCTGGGGCCAACGTCCTGACTTTC.

The chain carries TRBV7-9 and TRBJ2-5; 7 bases are a match to TRBD1. V was clipped by 6 bases and J by 3 bases; unmatched bases: 7. The germline CDR1 and CDR2 sequences are SEHNR and FQNEAQ (reference sequence). The CDR3 covers 14 residues. This chain's CDR3 is CASSPYTGEETQYF. The DNA of the CDR3 is TGTGCCAGCAGTCCCTACACAGGGGAAGAGACCCAGTACTTC.

This clone was found a few times. The CDR3 loop reads CASSPKPVAGSPDNEQFF. The CDR3 nucleotides read TGTGCCAGCAGCCCGAAGCCAGTCGCGGGATCGCCCGACAATGAGCAGTTCTTC. The chain has TRBV7-6 and TRBJ2-1; D is perhaps TRBD2 (6 bases). Germline V gene data show CDR1 as SGHVS and CDR2 as FNYEAQ. Trimming took off 5 bases at V and 5 bases at J, with 25 bases between the two ends. The CDR3 has 18 amino acids.

This chain joins TRBV7-2 and TRBJ2-1; a possible D gene is TRBD2 (6 bases). Germline assignment: CDR1 SGHTA and CDR2 FQGNSA. The CDR3 totals 12 residues. The germline V and J ends were trimmed by 3 bases and 8 bases, with 8 bases remaining between them. This CDR3 is CASSLSGYEQFF. The CDR3 region has the DNA TGTGCCAGCAGCTTGAGCGGGTATGAGCAGTTCTTC.

V gene TRBV6-4 combines with J gene TRBJ1-2, with D maybe TRBD1 (6 bases). CDR1 and CDR2 from the germline V gene are MRHNA and SNTAGT. V was clipped by 4 bases and J by 8 bases, with 11 bases between them. The CDR3 has 12 residues. CDR3 coding DNA: TGTGCCAGCAGTGCGGACAGTGGAGGCTACACCTTC. Translated, it gives CASSADSGGYTF.

This clone was seen once. This sequence joins TRBV7-9 and TRBJ1-1; a weak D match, TRBD1 (5 bases). CDR1 is SEHNR, CDR2 FQNEAQ, per germline (reference sequence). V lost 1 base and J 4 bases, leaving 7 bases between the germline ends. This CDR3 region has 13 residues. This chain's CDR3 is CASSLGTGTEAFF. The CDR3 DNA sequence: TGTGCCAGCAGCTTAGGAACAGGCACTGAAGCTTTCTTT.

The chain combines TRBV6-5 with TRBJ1-1, with a tentative D call TRBD1 (5 bases). Germline V gives CDR1 MNHEY, CDR2 SVGAGI. Trimming stripped 7 bases from V and 1 base from J, with 10 bases between. CDR3 length: 13 residues. CDR3 sequence: CASIRGANTEAFF. In nucleotides, the CDR3 is TGTGCCAGCATTAGGGGTGCGAACACTGAAGCTTTCTTT.